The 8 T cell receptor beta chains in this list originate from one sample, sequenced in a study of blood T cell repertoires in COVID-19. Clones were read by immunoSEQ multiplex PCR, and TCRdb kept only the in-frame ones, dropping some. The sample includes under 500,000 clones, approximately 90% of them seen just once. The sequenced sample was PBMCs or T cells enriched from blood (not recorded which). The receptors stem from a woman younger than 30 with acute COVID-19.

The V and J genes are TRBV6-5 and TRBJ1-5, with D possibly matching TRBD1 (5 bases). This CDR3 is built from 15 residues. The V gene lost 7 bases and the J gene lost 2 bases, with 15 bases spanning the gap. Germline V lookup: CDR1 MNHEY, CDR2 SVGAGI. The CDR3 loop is CASIPRAWGNQPQHF. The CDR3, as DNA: TGTGCCAGCATCCCCAGGGCATGGGGCAATCAGCCCCAGCATTTT.

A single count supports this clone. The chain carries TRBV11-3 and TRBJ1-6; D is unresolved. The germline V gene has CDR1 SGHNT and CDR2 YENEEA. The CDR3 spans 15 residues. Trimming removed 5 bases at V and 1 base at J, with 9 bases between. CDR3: CASSPFKSYNSPLHF. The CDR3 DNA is TGTGCCAGCAGCCCCTTTAAATCCTATAATTCACCCCTCCACTTT.

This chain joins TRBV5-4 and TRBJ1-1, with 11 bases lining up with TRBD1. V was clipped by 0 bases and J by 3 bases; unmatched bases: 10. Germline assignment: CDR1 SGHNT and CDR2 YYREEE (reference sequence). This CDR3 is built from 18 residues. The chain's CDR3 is CASSLGGQGAFGDTEAFF. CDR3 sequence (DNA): TGTGCCAGCAGCTTGGGCGGACAGGGGGCATTCGGGGACACTGAAGCTTTCTTT.

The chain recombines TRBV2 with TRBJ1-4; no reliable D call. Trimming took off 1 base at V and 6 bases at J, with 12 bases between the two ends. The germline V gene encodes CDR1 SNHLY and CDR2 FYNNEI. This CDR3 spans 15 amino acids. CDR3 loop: CASSEGRVNDEKLFF. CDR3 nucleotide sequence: TGTGCCAGCAGTGAAGGTCGGGTGAATGATGAAAAACTGTTTTTT.

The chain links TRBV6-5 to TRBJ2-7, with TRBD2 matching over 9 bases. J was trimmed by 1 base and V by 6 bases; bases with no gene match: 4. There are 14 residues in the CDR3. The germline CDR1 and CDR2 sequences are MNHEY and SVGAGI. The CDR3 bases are TGTGCCAGCAGACGACTAGCGGCATCCTACGAGCAGTACTTC. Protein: CASRRLAASYEQYF.

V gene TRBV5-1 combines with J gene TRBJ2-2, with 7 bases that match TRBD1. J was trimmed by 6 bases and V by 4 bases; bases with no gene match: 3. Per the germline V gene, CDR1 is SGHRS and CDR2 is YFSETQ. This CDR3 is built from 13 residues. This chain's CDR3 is CASSATGPGELFF. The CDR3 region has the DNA TGCGCCAGCAGCGCGACAGGGCCCGGGGAGCTGTTTTTT.

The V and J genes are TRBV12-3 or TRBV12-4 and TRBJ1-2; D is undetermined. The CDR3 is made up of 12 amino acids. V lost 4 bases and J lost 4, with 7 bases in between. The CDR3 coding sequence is TGTGCCAGCAGTTCAGGCCTCTATGGCTACACCTTC. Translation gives CASSSGLYGYTF.

CDR3 region: CASRSGVGPTDTQYF. CDR3 DNA: TGTGCCAGCAGAAGCGGGGTAGGGCCCACAGATACGCAGTATTTT. The chain recombines TRBV6-4 with TRBJ2-3; 7 nucleotides line up with TRBD2. With 6 bases clipped from V and 2 bases from J, the junction kept 8 bases outside the gene matches. The CDR3 runs 15 residues. Germline V gene data show CDR1 as MRHNA and CDR2 as SNTAGT.